This T cell receptor beta chain originates from a study of CD4+ T cells in melanoma. With 6 bases removed from V and 10 bases from J, the gap between germline ends came to 16 bases. This CDR3 is 14 amino acids long. Germline CDR1 and CDR2: SNHLY and FYNNEI. Data came from immunoSEQ multiplex PCR; TCRdb stores just in-frame clones and leaves some out. The data hold 45,000 or so clones, with roughly 89% observed a single time. The source material was peripheral blood. This TCR was recovered from a human donor with melanoma. V and J are TRBV2 and TRBJ1-6; no definite D call. CDR3 protein: CASSPDPPGSPLHF. CDR3 bases: TGTGCCAGCAGCCCGGACCCCCCCGGGTCACCCCTCCACTTT. Together with reference TRBV2 and TRBJ1-6, the CDR3 gives the full variable domain: EPEVTQTPSHQVTQMGQEVILRCVPISNHLYFYWYRQILGQKVEFLVSFYNNEISEKSEIFDDQFSVERPDGSNFTLKIRSTKLEDSAMYFCASSPDPPGSPLHFGNGTRLTVT.